One sample yielded the 30 T cell receptor beta chains listed below, sequenced in a study of blood T cell repertoires in COVID-19. Measured with immunoSEQ multiplex PCR; TCRdb has only the in-frame clones, and not every one. The sample has some 270,000 clones; 85% are singletons. The sample comprised PBMCs or T cells enriched from blood (not recorded which). Receptors were obtained from a woman in her fifties or sixties with acute COVID-19.

The CDR3 nucleotides read TGTGCCAGCATCCGGGGGGTTGGGGACACTGAAGCTTTCTTT. Protein: CASIRGVGDTEAFF. This chain links TRBV6-5 with TRBJ1-1, with a tentative D call TRBD1 (5 bases). Trimming cost V 7 bases and J 3 bases, with 15 bases left between them. The CDR3 loop spans 14 amino acids. Germline values: CDR1 MNHEY, CDR2 SVGAGI.

This rearrangement joins TRBV6-5 to TRBJ2-1; tentative D call: TRBD2 (7 bases). V gave up 0 bases and J gave up 8 bases, with 17 bases separating them. The CDR3 runs to 16 residues. CDR1 MNHEY and CDR2 SVGAGI come from the germline V gene. The CDR3 DNA is TGTGCCAGCAGTTACTCGGGGGCGGGAGTTCGAGATGAGCAGTTCTTC. Its translation: CASSYSGAGVRDEQFF.

This chain links TRBV19 with TRBJ1-4, with TRBD1 matching 11 bases. V lost 10 bases to trimming and J lost 8 bases; unmatched junction nucleotides: 3. The CDR3 consists of 12 residues. Germline V CDR1 and CDR2: LNHDA, SQIVND (reference sequence). The DNA of the CDR3 is TGTGCCACCCGGGACAGGGGGGAAAAACTGTTTTTT. Translation gives CATRDRGEKLFF.

The V and J genes are TRBV9 and TRBJ2-2; TRBD2 is a possible D gene (5 bases). V gave up 0 bases and J gave up 2 bases, with 8 bases separating them. The germline V gene has CDR1 SGDLS and CDR2 YYNGEE. The CDR3 contains 15 residues. The CDR3 nucleotides are TGTGCCAGCAGCGTAGGGGCTAGCAACACCGGGGAGCTGTTTTTT. This translates into CASSVGASNTGELFF.

V is TRBV19 and J is TRBJ1-1, with TRBD1 matching over 8 bases. This CDR3 comprises 15 residues. The ends lost 2 bases at V and 4 bases at J; junction bases unmatched: 6. CDR1 is LNHDA, CDR2 SQIVND, per germline (reference sequence). CDR3 DNA sequence: TGTGCCAGTAGTATACAAGACAGGGGTGGCACTGAAGCTTTCTTT. Its translation: CASSIQDRGGTEAFF.

The V call is TRBV5-4, the J call TRBJ2-1; maybe TRBD2 (5 bases). The V end was cut by 4 bases, the J end by 7 bases, with 12 bases between. Germline V gene data show CDR1 as SGHNT and CDR2 as YYREEE (reference sequence). The CDR3 contains 13 residues. The DNA of the CDR3 is TGTGCCAGCAGCCCCGCGAGGGTGAATGAGCAGTTCTTC. Its protein is CASSPARVNEQFF.

The chain recombines TRBV30 with TRBJ2-3, with 7 bases identical to TRBD1. Germline V gene lookup returns CDR1 GTSNPN and CDR2 SVGIG (reference sequence). Losses at the gene ends were 4 bases for V and 2 bases for J; bases not matched to a gene: 6. This CDR3 comprises 14 residues. The CDR3 DNA reads TGTGCCTGGACGAACAGGGGCCCCACAGATACGCAGTATTTT. Residues: CAWTNRGPTDTQYF.

This chain uses TRBV7-9 with TRBJ1-2; a weak D match, TRBD1 (6 bases). CDR1 and CDR2 (germline): SEHNR, FQNEAQ (reference sequence). V was trimmed by 2 bases and J by 8 bases, leaving 12 bases between them. This CDR3 spans 13 amino acids. The CDR3 is CASSLNPGEGYTF. CDR3 bases: TGTGCCAGCAGCTTAAATCCAGGGGAAGGCTACACCTTC.

This clone has a single count. A much larger clone differs from this one at a single base, so this may be a read error. J is TRBJ1-1 and V is TRBV9, with D perhaps matching TRBD1 (5 bases). V lost 0 bases and J 3 bases, leaving 6 bases between the germline ends. The CDR3 totals 13 residues. Germline V lookup: CDR1 SGDLS, CDR2 YYNGEE. The CDR3 region is CASSVGGDTEAFF. In nucleotides, the CDR3 is TGTGCCAGCAGCGTAGGGGGGGACACTGAAGCTTTCTTT.

The chain is built from TRBV4-3 and TRBJ1-2, with 8 bases identical to TRBD1. Germline V gene sequence: CDR1 LGHNA, CDR2 YSLEER. This CDR3 region has 18 residues. V lost 3 bases to trimming and J lost 0 bases; unmatched junction nucleotides: 12. The CDR3 DNA reads as TGCGCCAGCAGCCAGCAAATGACAGGGGTCACGACTAACTATGGCTACACCTTC. Translating gives CASSQQMTGVTTNYGYTF.

The chain is built from TRBV7-2 and TRBJ2-7; 8 bases agree with TRBD1. The length of the CDR3 is 15 residues. The junction had 13 bases not matched to a gene; V was cut back by 10 bases and J by 2 bases. Germline values: CDR1 SGHTA, CDR2 FQGNSA. CDR3 coding DNA: TGTGCCACCAGACAGGGGATAGGAGGCACCTACGAGCAGTACTTC. This gives the protein CATRQGIGGTYEQYF.

The J gene is TRBJ2-1, the V gene TRBV10-3; 13 bases match TRBD2. J was trimmed by 0 bases and V by 0 bases; bases with no gene match: 8. The CDR3 runs 20 residues. The germline V gene has CDR1 ENHRY and CDR2 SYGVKD. CDR3 protein: CAISESQGTSGGVSYNEQFF. The DNA for the CDR3 is TGTGCCATCAGTGAGTCGCAAGGAACTAGCGGGGGGGTCTCCTACAATGAGCAGTTCTTC.

The chain links TRBV18 to TRBJ2-2; maybe TRBD2 (5 bases). The CDR3 runs 16 residues. From germline, CDR1 is KGHSH and CDR2 LQKENI. Trimming removed 8 bases from V and 4 bases from J, with 20 bases in between. The CDR3 DNA is TGTGCCAGCGCAGAACGCAACGGTGGAGGCACCGGGGAGCTGTTTTTT. This translates into CASAERNGGGTGELFF.

This sequence joins TRBV5-1 and TRBJ2-5, with TRBD2 matching 10 bases. The V gene's germline CDR1 is SGHRS and CDR2 YFSETQ. The V gene end was trimmed by 7 bases and the J gene end by 1 base; junction bases not matched to a gene: 1. The CDR3 has 13 amino acids. The CDR3 loop is CASGLAVQETQYF. CDR3 DNA: TGCGCCAGCGGACTAGCGGTCCAAGAGACCCAGTACTTC.

The chain joins TRBV18 to TRBJ2-4; D remains ambiguous. V shed 3 bases and J shed 0 bases, with 6 bases lying between them. Germline CDR1 is KGHSH and CDR2 is LQKENI. This CDR3 is 14 amino acids long. The DNA for the CDR3 is TGTGCCAGCTCACCTGCACAAGCCAAAAACATTCAGTACTTC. Amino acids: CASSPAQAKNIQYF. Filled out from reference TRBV18 and TRBJ2-4, the complete variable domain reads NAGVMQNPRHLVRRRGQEARLRCSPMKGHSHVYWYRQLPEEGLKFMVYLQKENIIDESGMPKERFSAEFPKEGPSILRIQQVVRGDSAAYFCASSPAQAKNIQYFGAGTRLSVL.

The chain couples TRBV19 to TRBJ1-2; maybe TRBD1 (6 bases). The V end was cut by 5 bases, the J end by 7 bases, with 23 bases between. The CDR3 has 16 residues. The germline CDR1 and CDR2 sequences are LNHDA and SQIVND (reference sequence). Here the CDR3 reads CASSPRGQGLVFGYTF. CDR3 nucleotides: TGTGCCAGTAGTCCCCGAGGTCAGGGGTTGGTTTTTGGCTACACCTTC.

This clone was recorded only once. The chain couples TRBV19 to TRBJ1-5; 7 nucleotides match TRBD1. Germline CDR1 is LNHDA and CDR2 is SQIVND (reference sequence). Trimming took 4 bases from V and 5 from J; bases not matched to a gene: 2. This CDR3 contains 13 residues. The CDR3 DNA sequence: TGTGCCAGTAGTACCGACAGGGATCAGCCCCAGCATTTT. Translated: CASSTDRDQPQHF.

V usage is TRBV9 and J usage is TRBJ1-5; TRBD1 matches 10 bases. J gave up 6 bases and V 4 bases, and 7 bases lay outside the gene matches. Looked up from germline, CDR1 is SGDLS and CDR2 is YYNGEE. This CDR3 is 15 amino acids long. The CDR3 DNA reads TGTGCCAGCAGCCAGACGGGACAGGGGTTTCAGCCCCAGCATTTT. Protein product: CASSQTGQGFQPQHF.

At least ten counts were recorded for this clone. The chain joins TRBV27 to TRBJ2-1; 10 bases align to TRBD2. V lost 0 bases to trimming and J lost 4 bases; unmatched junction nucleotides: 0. From germline, CDR1 is MNHEY and CDR2 SMNVEV (reference sequence). This CDR3 is built from 15 residues. The CDR3 DNA follows: TGTGCCAGCAGTTTATCAGCGGGGGGGTACAATGAGCAGTTCTTC. This codes for CASSLSAGGYNEQFF.

V usage is TRBV30 and J usage is TRBJ2-5; D call uncertain. Trimming stripped 0 bases from V and 1 base from J, with 15 bases between. Germline loops: CDR1 GTSNPN, CDR2 SVGIG (reference sequence). The CDR3 consists of 16 residues. The CDR3 protein is CAWSVPPVPSQETQYF. The CDR3 bases are TGTGCCTGGAGTGTACCCCCCGTACCCAGCCAAGAGACCCAGTACTTC.

V and J are TRBV3-1 (or the pseudogene TRBV3-2) and TRBJ1-5; D ambiguous. CDR3 length: 14 amino acids. Germline V gives CDR1 LGHDT, CDR2 YNNKEL (reference sequence). V was shortened by 3 bases and J by 7 bases, with 13 bases between the two germline ends. CDR3 coding DNA: TGTGCCAGCAGCCACCCCCCCCCTAAACAGCCCCAGCATTTT. It codes for CASSHPPPKQPQHF.

This rearrangement joins TRBV20-1 to TRBJ1-2, with D perhaps TRBD1 (5 bases). Germline-derived CDR1 and CDR2 are DFQATT and SNEGSKA (reference sequence). V shed 6 bases and J shed 8 bases, with 7 bases lying between them. The length of the CDR3 is 9 residues. CDR3 loop: CSAGAGYTF. The CDR3 nucleotides read TGCAGTGCAGGGGCGGGCTACACCTTC.

V usage is TRBV5-1 and J usage is TRBJ1-1; 7 bases line up with TRBD1. V lost 4 bases and J lost 3; bases outside the gene matches: 6. The CDR3 is 14 amino acids. Germline lookup yields CDR1 SGHRS and CDR2 YFSETQ. The CDR3 spells CASSQGQSYTEAFF. The CDR3 DNA sequence: TGCGCCAGCAGCCAGGGACAGTCATACACTGAAGCTTTCTTT.

The chain is built from TRBV7-2 and TRBJ2-2; a possible D gene is TRBD1 (6 bases). Trimming shortened V by 2 bases and J by 6 bases, and 16 bases separated the two germline ends. The CDR3 runs to 16 residues. Germline values: CDR1 SGHTA, CDR2 FQGNSA. CDR3: CASSLTPNRVAGELFF. In DNA form, the CDR3 reads TGTGCCAGCAGCTTAACCCCCAACAGGGTGGCCGGGGAGCTGTTTTTT.

In its sample, this clone was seen a few times. This chain joins TRBV5-6 and TRBJ1-2; no firm D call. The CDR3 is 14 amino acids. The V gene lost 4 bases and the J gene lost 4 bases, with 14 bases spanning the gap. Germline CDR1 is SGHDT and CDR2 is YYEEEE. This CDR3 is CASSIEGIGYGYTF. CDR3 DNA sequence: TGTGCCAGCAGCATTGAGGGTATTGGCTATGGCTACACCTTC.

V gene TRBV7-9 combines with J gene TRBJ1-5; possible D gene TRBD1, 6 bases. The V gene lost 1 base and the J gene lost 5 bases, with 12 bases spanning the gap. The CDR3 length is 15 residues. Germline V gene lookup returns CDR1 SEHNR and CDR2 FQNEAQ (reference sequence). Here the CDR3 reads CASSLGPGGHQPQHF. For the CDR3, the DNA is TGTGCCAGCAGCTTAGGACCTGGGGGCCATCAGCCCCAGCATTTT.

This clone was seen a few times. The chain joins TRBV5-1 to TRBJ2-7, with a tentative D call TRBD1 (6 bases). The length of the CDR3 is 12 residues. Per germline, CDR1 SGHRS and CDR2 YFSETQ. Deletions cut 7 bases from V and 2 bases from J, with 10 bases between. The CDR3 bases are TGCGCCAGCGCGGACAGCGCCTACGAGCAGTACTTC. This gives the protein CASADSAYEQYF.

This clone was seen a single time. Distinct nucleotide sequences in the sample also encode this CDR3. This CDR3 reads CASSLGQGNTEAFF. CDR3 nucleotides: TGTGCCAGCAGCTTGGGACAGGGGAACACTGAAGCTTTCTTT. The chain links TRBV7-3 to TRBJ1-1, with 9 bases matching TRBD1. This CDR3 comprises 14 residues. CDR1 is SGHTA, CDR2 FQGTGA, per germline. The V and J ends lost 3 bases and 1 base, in that order; junction bases with no gene match: 0.

This sequence joins TRBV21-1 and TRBJ2-3; the table's D call, TRBD1, was not checked against the DNA. TRBV21-1 is classified as a pseudogene. This CDR3 region has 19 residues. The CDR3 region has the DNA TGTGCCAGCAGCAAAGACTATCTCAGAAGGACAGGGTGCACAGATACGCAGTATTTT. Translated: CASSKDYLRRTGCTDTQYF.

This clone was seen a single time. V usage is TRBV12-3 or TRBV12-4 and J usage is TRBJ1-5; D is unresolved. The V gene lost 6 bases and the J gene lost 9 bases, with 15 bases spanning the gap. The CDR3 has 13 amino acids. The CDR3 is CASSFSPNVPQHF. In nucleotides, the CDR3 is TGTGCCAGCAGCTTTAGCCCTAATGTGCCCCAGCATTTT.